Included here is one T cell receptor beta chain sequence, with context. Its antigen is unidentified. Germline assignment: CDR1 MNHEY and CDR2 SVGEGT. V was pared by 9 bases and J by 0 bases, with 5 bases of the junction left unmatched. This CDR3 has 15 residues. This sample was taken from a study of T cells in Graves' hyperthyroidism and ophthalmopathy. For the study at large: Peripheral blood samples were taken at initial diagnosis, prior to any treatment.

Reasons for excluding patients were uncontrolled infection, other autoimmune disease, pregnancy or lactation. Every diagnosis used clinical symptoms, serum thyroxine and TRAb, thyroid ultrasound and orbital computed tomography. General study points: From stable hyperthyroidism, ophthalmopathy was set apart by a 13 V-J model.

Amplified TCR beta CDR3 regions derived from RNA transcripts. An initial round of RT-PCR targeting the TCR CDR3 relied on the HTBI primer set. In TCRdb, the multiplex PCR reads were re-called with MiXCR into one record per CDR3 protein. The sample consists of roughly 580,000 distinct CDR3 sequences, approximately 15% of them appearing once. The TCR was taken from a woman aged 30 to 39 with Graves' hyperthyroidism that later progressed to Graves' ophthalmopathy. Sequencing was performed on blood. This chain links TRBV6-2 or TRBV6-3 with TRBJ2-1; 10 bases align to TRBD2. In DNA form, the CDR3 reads TGTGCCAGTCGACTAGCGGGCTACTCCTACAATGAGCAGTTCTTC. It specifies CASRLAGYSYNEQFF.